This TCR beta chain was sequenced during a study of PD-L1 blockade in urothelial cancer (dated by TCRdb to about 2017). Notes on the research overall: Every patient began therapy at some point between 2013 and 2015 and was given atezolizumab 1,200 mg intravenously every 3 weeks. An ECOG performance status of 0 or 1 was recorded for the patients, and 0 to 3 prior chemotherapy regimens had been received by the patients. An exploratory multi-omic analysis was conducted of the somatic, immune and clinical correlates of response to PD-L1 blockade with atezolizumab in urothelial cancer. About 90% of the 29 patients were males with bladder-origin urothelial cancer, and about 65% of the roughly 30 reported a prior smoking history. Twenty-nine patients had pretreatment blood TCR-seq, about 25 had at least one posttreatment blood collection, and about 25 had tumor TCR-seq. Durable clinical benefit was defined as a progression-free survival longer than 6 months, and TCR features were additionally tested against progression-free survival and overall survival. Whole exome sequencing and RNA sequencing of pretreatment tumors were performed alongside TCR sequencing in the same patients. Blood samples were analyzed at 3 weeks after treatment start (second dose) and at 6 weeks after treatment start. Nine patients reached durable clinical benefit, while 20 patients did not. Pretreatment tumor samples, along with matched peripheral blood serially collected before and after atezolizumab treatment, were subjected to TCR sequencing. A median of about 150,000 T cells and some 82,000 unique TCRs was obtained from blood samples, and a median clonality of around 0.072 was observed. Results and caveats for the whole study, not just this receptor: A pretreatment peripheral blood TCR clonality below the median was linked to improved progression-free and overall survival. Because of the small sample size (n of about 30) and the many exploratory analyses performed, the results are intended to be regarded as hypothesis-generating. Patients with durable benefit showed greater expansion of tumor-associated TCR clones in peripheral blood 3 weeks after starting treatment (n of about 20, p = 0.022).

The cohort included 29 patients with locally advanced or metastatic urothelial carcinoma who were treated at Memorial Sloan Kettering on a trial protocol. Peripheral blood mononuclear cells were collected pretreatment and during treatment, with between 1 and 8 total time points per patient. The Qiagen DNeasy Blood extraction kit was used to purify genomic DNA from total PBMCs and tumor samples. PBMCs were collected pretreatment and during treatment, and were isolated and stored as previously described. In the case of this clone: Its target antigen remains unknown. No base-level quality is on record; no much larger clone is a single base apart.

CDR1 and CDR2, looked up from the germline V gene (reference sequence), are SEHNR and FQNEAQ. V ends up 4 bases short and J 8 bases short, with an unmatched junction base count of 15. Including cysteine and phenylalanine, the CDR3 has 19 amino acids. Only CDR3 DNA is held: 57 bases, read in frame from base 1. Synthetic TCR analog templates were spiked into each PCR so that absolute template abundance could be estimated from read counts. TCRbeta CDR3 regions were amplified from genomic DNA with bias-controlled V and J gene primers using the immunoSEQ assay. Sequencing of rearranged TCRbeta segments was performed at approximately 20X coverage. Regarding the original processing steps: Sequencing errors were corrected by clustering, and CDR3s were annotated against IMGT so that V, D and J genes could be assigned. Out-of-frame and stop-codon sequences were excluded, and only productive TCRbeta rearrangements were used in downstream analyses. Clonality was computed as one minus Shannon entropy normalized by the log of the number of unique productive sequences. Fisher's exact test with Benjamini-Hochberg correction, at a threshold of adjusted p below 0.01, was used to find clones that differed between time points or between blood and tumor. This is the immuneACCESS table as TCRdb keeps it, with only in-frame sequences that have V and J called. A part of the clones is gone; compared with another copy, unresolved V genes explain less than half, and the rest is unexplained. V and J calls and clone size are copied from that table; D and trimming were computed from the DNA. The sample profile shows more than 35,000 clones; 82% of them were found once. Of the sample, under 4% falls within the top ten clones.

The clonotype originates from an older man with urothelial cancer. The rearrangement combines TRBV7-9 with TRBJ2-1, with 15 middle bases fitting TRBD2. Sequencing used PBMCs, obtained around atezolizumab (anti-PD-L1) treatment. The CDR3 reads as follows: CASSSLGGLAGGLQYEQFF. The DNA reads as follows: TGTGCCAGCAGCTCCCTGGGGGGACTAGCGGGAGGCCTTCAGTATGAGCAGTTCTTC.